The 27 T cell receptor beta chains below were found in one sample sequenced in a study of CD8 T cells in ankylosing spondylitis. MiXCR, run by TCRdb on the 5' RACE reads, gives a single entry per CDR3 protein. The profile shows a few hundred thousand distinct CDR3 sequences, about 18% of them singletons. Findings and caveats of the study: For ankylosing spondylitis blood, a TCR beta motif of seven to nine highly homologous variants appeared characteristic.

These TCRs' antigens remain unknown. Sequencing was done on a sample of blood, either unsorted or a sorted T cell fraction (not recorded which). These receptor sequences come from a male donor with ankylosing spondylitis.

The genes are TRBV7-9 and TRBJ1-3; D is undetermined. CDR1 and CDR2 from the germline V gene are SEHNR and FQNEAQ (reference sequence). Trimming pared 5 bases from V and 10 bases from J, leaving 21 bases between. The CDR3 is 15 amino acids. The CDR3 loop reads CASSTSGEISGTIYF. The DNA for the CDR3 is TGTGCCAGCAGCACAAGCGGGGAGATAAGCGGGACCATATATTTT.

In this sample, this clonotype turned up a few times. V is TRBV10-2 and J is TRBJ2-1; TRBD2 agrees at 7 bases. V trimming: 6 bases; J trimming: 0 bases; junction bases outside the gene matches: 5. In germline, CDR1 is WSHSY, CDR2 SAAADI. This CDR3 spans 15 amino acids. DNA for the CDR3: TGCGCCAGCAGGGCCTGGGGGGGCTCCTACAATGAGCAGTTCTTC. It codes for CASRAWGGSYNEQFF.

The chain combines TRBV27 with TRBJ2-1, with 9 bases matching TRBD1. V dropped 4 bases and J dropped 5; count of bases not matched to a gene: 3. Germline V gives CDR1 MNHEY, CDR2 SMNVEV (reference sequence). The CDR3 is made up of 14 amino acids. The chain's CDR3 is CASSWTGVHNEQFF. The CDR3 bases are TGTGCCAGCAGTTGGACAGGGGTGCACAATGAGCAGTTCTTC.

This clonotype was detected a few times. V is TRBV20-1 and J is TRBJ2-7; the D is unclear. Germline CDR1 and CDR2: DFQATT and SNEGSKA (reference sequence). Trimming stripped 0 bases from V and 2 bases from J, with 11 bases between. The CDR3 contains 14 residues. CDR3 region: CSARDLDLPYEQYF. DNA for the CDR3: TGCAGTGCTAGAGATCTGGACCTTCCCTACGAGCAGTACTTC.

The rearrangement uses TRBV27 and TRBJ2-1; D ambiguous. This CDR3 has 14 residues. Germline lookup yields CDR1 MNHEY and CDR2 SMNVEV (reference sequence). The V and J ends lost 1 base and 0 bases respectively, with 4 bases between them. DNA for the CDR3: TGTGCCAGCAGTTTATATCTCTCCTACAATGAGCAGTTCTTC. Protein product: CASSLYLSYNEQFF.

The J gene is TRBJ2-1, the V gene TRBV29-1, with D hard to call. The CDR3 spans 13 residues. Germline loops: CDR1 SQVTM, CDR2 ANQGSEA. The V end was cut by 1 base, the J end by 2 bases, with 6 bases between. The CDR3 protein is CSVEGGPYNEQFF. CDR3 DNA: TGCAGCGTTGAAGGTGGACCCTACAATGAGCAGTTCTTC.

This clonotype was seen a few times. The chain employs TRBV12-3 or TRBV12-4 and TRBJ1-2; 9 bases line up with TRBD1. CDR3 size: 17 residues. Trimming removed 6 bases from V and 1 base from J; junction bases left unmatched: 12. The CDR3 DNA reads TGTGCCAGCAGCAACACCGGGACAGGGCCGATTAACTATGGCTACACCTTC. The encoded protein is CASSNTGTGPINYGYTF.

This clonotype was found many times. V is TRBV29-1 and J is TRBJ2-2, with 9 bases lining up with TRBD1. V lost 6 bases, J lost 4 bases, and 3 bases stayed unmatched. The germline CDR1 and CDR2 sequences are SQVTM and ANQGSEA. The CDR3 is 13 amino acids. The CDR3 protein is CSVGTGSTGELFF. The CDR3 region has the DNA TGCAGCGTCGGGACAGGGAGCACCGGGGAGCTGTTTTTT.

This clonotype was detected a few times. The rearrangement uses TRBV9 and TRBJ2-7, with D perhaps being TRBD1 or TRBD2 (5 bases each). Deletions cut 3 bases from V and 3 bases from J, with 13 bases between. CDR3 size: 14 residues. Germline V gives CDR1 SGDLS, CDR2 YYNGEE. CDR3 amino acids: CASSARDGNYEQYF. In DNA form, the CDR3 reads TGTGCCAGCAGCGCCCGGGACGGAAACTACGAGCAGTACTTC. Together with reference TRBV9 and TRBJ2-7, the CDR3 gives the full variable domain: DSGVTQTPKHLITATGQRVTLRCSPRSGDLSVYWYQQSLDQGLQFLIQYYNGEERAKGNILERFSAQQFPDLHSELNLSSLELGDSALYFCASSARDGNYEQYFGPGTRLTVT.

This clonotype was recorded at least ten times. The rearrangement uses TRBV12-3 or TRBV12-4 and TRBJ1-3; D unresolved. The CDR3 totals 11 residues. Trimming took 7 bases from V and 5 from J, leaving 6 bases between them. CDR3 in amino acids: CASIMRNTIYF. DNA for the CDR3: TGTGCCAGCATAATGAGAAACACCATATATTTT.

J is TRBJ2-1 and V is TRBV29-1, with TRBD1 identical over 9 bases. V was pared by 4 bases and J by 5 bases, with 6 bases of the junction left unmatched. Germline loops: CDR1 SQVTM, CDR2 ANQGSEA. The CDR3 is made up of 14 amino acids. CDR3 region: CSVGGQGGNNEQFF. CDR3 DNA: TGCAGCGTTGGGGGACAGGGTGGGAACAATGAGCAGTTCTTC.

The CDR3 DNA sequence: TGTGCCAGCAGCCAAGAGGTCACTAGCGACACTTCAGCCGGGGAGCTGTTTTTT. The encoded protein is CASSQEVTSDTSAGELFF. The J gene is TRBJ2-2, the V gene TRBV4-2; 7 bases map to TRBD2. CDR3 size: 18 residues. V was clipped by 0 bases and J by 6 bases; unmatched bases: 13. From germline, CDR1 is LGHNA and CDR2 YNFKEQ.

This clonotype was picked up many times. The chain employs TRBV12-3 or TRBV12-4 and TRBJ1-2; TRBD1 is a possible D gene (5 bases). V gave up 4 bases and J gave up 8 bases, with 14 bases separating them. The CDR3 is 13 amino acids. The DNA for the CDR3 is TGTGCCAGCAGTTCTACAGGAGCCAGGGGCTACACCTTC. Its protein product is CASSSTGARGYTF.

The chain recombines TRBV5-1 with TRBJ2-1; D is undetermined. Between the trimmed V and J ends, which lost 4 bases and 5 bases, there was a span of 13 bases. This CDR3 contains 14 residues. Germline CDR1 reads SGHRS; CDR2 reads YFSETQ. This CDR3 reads CASSGEAGHNEQFF. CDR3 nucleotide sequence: TGCGCCAGCAGCGGCGAGGCAGGACACAATGAGCAGTTCTTC.

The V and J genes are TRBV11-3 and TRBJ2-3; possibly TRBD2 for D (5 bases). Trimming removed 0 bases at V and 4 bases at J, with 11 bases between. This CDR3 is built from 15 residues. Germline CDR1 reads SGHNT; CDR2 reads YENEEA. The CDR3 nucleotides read TGTGCCAGCAGCTTAGATGGACTGACCCCAGATACGCAGTATTTT. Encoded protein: CASSLDGLTPDTQYF.

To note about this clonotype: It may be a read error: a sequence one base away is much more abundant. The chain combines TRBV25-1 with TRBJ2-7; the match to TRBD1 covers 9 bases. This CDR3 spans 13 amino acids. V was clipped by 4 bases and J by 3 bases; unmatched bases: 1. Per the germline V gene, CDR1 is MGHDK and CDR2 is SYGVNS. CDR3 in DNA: TGTGCCAGCAGTGGGACAGGGGACTACGAGCAGTACTTC. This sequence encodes CASSGTGDYEQYF.

CDR3 loop: CASSPFEGGRETQYF. DNA of the CDR3: TGTGCCAGCAGTCCTTTTGAGGGGGGGAGAGAGACCCAGTACTTC. V and J are TRBV6-1 and TRBJ2-5, with D maybe TRBD2 (7 bases). The germline gives CDR1 MNHNS, CDR2 SASEGT. The V end lost 5 bases, the J end lost 4 bases, and 17 bases lay between the germline ends. CDR3 length: 15 residues.

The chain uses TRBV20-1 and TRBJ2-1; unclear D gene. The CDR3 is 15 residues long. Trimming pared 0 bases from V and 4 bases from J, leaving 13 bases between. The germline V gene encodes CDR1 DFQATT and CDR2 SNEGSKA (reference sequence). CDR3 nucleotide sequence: TGCAGTGCTAGAGATCTGGAGCTCGGGTACAATGAGCAGTTCTTC. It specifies CSARDLELGYNEQFF.

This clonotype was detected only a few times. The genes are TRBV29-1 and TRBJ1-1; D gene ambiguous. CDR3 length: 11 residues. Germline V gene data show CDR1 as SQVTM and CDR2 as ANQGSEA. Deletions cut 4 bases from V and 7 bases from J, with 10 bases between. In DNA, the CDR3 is TGCAGCGTTGGGGGAGGGTATGAAGCTTTCTTT. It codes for CSVGGGYEAFF.

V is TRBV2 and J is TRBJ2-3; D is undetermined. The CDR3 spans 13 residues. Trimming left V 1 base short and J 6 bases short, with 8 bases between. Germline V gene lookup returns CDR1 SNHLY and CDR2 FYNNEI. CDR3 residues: CASSEVTWDTQYF. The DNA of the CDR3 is TGTGCCAGCAGTGAAGTTACTTGGGATACGCAGTATTTT.

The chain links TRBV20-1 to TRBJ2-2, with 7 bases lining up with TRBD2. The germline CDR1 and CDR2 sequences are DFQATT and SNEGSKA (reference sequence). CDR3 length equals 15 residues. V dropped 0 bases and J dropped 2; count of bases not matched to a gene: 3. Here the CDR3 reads CSARDGGRNTGELFF. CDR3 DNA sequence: TGCAGTGCTAGAGATGGCGGGAGAAACACCGGGGAGCTGTTTTTT.

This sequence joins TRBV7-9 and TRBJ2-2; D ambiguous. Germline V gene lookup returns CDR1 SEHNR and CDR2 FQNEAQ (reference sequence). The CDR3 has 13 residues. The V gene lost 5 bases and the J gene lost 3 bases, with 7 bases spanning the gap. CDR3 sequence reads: CASSPGHTGELFF. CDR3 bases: TGTGCCAGCAGCCCCGGACACACCGGGGAGCTGTTTTTT. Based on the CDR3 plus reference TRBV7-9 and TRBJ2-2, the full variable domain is DTGVSQNPRHKITKRGQNVTFRCDPISEHNRLYWYRQTLGQGPEFLTYFQNEAQLEKSRLLSDRFSAERPKGSFSTLEIQRTEQGDSAMYLCASSPGHTGELFFGEGSRLTVL.

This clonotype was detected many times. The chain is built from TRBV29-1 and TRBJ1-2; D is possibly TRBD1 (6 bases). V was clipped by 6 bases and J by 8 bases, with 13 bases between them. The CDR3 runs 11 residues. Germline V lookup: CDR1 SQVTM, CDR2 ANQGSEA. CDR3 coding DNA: TGCAGCGTCCGGGACATTCGAGGCTACACCTTC. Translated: CSVRDIRGYTF.

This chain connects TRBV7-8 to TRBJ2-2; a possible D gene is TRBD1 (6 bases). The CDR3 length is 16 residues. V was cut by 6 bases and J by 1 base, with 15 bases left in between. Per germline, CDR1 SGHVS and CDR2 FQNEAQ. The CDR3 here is CASRRVYRENTGELFF. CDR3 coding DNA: TGTGCCAGCAGACGAGTATACAGGGAGAACACCGGGGAGCTGTTTTTT.

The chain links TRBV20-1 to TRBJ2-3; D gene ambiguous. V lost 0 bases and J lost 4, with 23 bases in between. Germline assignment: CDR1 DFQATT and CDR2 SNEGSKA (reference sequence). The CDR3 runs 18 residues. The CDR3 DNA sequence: TGCAGTGCTAGAGATTTTCTCCTAGTTAGTGCGGTCGCAGATACGCAGTATTTT. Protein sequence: CSARDFLLVSAVADTQYF.

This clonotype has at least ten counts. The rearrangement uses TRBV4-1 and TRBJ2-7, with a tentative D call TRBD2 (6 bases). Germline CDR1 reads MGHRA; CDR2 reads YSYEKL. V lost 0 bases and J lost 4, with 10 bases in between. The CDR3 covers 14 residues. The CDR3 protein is CASSQDGGWYEQYF. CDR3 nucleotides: TGCGCCAGCAGCCAAGATGGGGGGTGGTACGAGCAGTACTTC.

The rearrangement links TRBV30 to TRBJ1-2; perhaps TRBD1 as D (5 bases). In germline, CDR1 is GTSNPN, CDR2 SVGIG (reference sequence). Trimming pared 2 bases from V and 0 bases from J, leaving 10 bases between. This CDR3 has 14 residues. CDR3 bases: TGTGCCTGGAGTTATGGGGGAGCTAACTATGGCTACACCTTC. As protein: CAWSYGGANYGYTF.